This entry describes one T cell receptor beta chain. Its antigen is unidentified. This sample stems from a study of T cell repertoires in cytomegalovirus infection. Looking at the study overall: It can be stated that public TCR beta signatures indicated CMV infection as well as a matching HLA type.

Trimming left V 6 bases short and J 8 bases short, with 20 bases between. This CDR3 contains 15 residues. CDR1 and CDR2 (germline): LNHDA, SQIVND (reference sequence). Findings and limits, study-wide: The ex vivo response was dominated by HLA-C-restricted CMV-specific TCR beta clonotypes. Cumulative public TCR beta family frequency identified CMV carriers with the relevant HLA.

From the reads, TCRdb called clonotypes with MiXCR, one entry per CDR3 protein. In the table there are approximately 700,000 distinct CDR3 sequences, less than 40% of which are singletons. V usage is TRBV19 and J usage is TRBJ2-1; no clear D gene. The TCR originated in a human donor in good health (CMV status not recorded). Some clones in this sample may be carry-over from other donors' samples. The sample consisted of PBMCs. The CDR3 is CASSLDRPAIDEQFF. DNA of the CDR3: TGTGCCAGTAGCCTTGATCGCCCGGCGATCGATGAGCAGTTCTTC.